Below, 2 T cell receptor beta chains from the same sample are listed, as sequenced in a study of beta chain features in type 1 diabetes. The study reverse transcribed the entire isolated RNA, so it sequenced expressed TCRB transcripts. Method: immunoSEQ multiplex PCR; TCRdb's copy keeps in-frame clones and lacks some. The sample consists of about 360,000 clones, roughly 12% of them appearing once. Input material: naive CD4+ T cells from blood. These receptors originate from a man aged 18 to 30 in good health.

This clone was recorded a few times. The CDR3 is CASSQLSPAGYPNEQFF. CDR3 in DNA: TGTGCCAGCAGCCAATTAAGTCCAGCGGGATATCCCAATGAGCAGTTCTTC. The chain couples TRBV14 to TRBJ2-1; 7 bases fit TRBD2. The ends lost 2 bases at V and 6 bases at J; junction bases unmatched: 13. This CDR3 spans 17 amino acids. Per the germline V gene, CDR1 is SGHDN and CDR2 is FVKESK.

This clone was picked up many times. The rearrangement uses TRBV23-1 and TRBJ2-2, with 8 bases that match TRBD2. TRBV23-1 is labeled an ORF, and its function is uncertain. The CDR3 covers 14 residues. Trimming at V came to 7 bases and at J to 7 bases, leaving 8 bases not matched to a gene. CDR3 protein: CASTVGLAHGELFF. CDR3 in DNA: TGCGCCAGCACCGTCGGACTAGCCCACGGGGAGCTGTTTTTT.